Following are 21 T cell receptor beta chains from one sample sequenced in a study of blood T cell repertoires in COVID-19. TCRdb keeps only in-frame clones here, not all; method: immunoSEQ multiplex PCR. The profile covers 450,000 to 500,000 clones, with roughly 87% appearing a single time and under 0.85% taken by the ten largest. Sequencing was performed on PBMCs or T cells enriched from blood (not recorded which). The receptors were sampled from a woman aged 18-29 years who had recovered from COVID-19.

This chain joins TRBV7-2 and TRBJ1-1; possible D gene TRBD1, 5 bases. Germline V gene lookup returns CDR1 SGHTA and CDR2 FQGNSA. CDR3 size: 12 residues. V lost 3 bases and J lost 7, with 9 bases in between. The CDR3 loop reads CASSFQGSEAFF. The CDR3 DNA reads TGTGCCAGCAGCTTTCAGGGAAGTGAAGCTTTCTTT. The full variable domain, in which reference TRBV7-2 and TRBJ1-1 provide the parts outside the CDR3, is GAGVSQSPSNKVTEKGKDVELRCDPISGHTALYWYRQSLGQGLEFLIYFQGNSAPDKSGLPSDRFSAERTGGSVSTLTIQRTQQEDSAVYLCASSFQGSEAFFGQGTRLTVV.

The chain uses TRBV30 and TRBJ2-7; the match to TRBD2 covers 10 bases. Germline loops: CDR1 GTSNPN, CDR2 SVGIG (reference sequence). V lost 3 bases, J lost 0 bases, and 5 bases stayed unmatched. The CDR3 has 15 amino acids. The CDR3 bases are TGTGCCTGGAGCCATAGCGGGGGGACCTCCTACGAGCAGTACTTC. As protein: CAWSHSGGTSYEQYF.

The J gene is TRBJ2-7, the V gene TRBV20-1; D not resolved. Trimming pared 6 bases from V and 3 bases from J, leaving 9 bases between. This CDR3 has 11 residues. Per germline, CDR1 DFQATT and CDR2 SNEGSKA (reference sequence). The CDR3 bases are TGCAGTGCCGCGGTGGACTACGAGCAGTACTTC. Its translation: CSAAVDYEQYF.

J is TRBJ2-3 and V is TRBV7-2, with D possibly TRBD2 on 7 matching bases. The CDR3 consists of 16 residues. Germline V lookup: CDR1 SGHTA, CDR2 FQGNSA. Trimming took off 2 bases at V and 5 bases at J, with 17 bases between the two ends. CDR3 bases: TGTGCCAGCAGCTTAAGAGGGGGGGGCGTGGTAGATACGCAGTATTTT. Protein sequence: CASSLRGGGVVDTQYF.

The chain couples TRBV24-1 to TRBJ2-7; 9 positions agree with TRBD1. The CDR3 consists of 13 residues. Germline V gene sequence: CDR1 KGHDR, CDR2 SFDVKD. V gave up 12 bases and J gave up 1 base; unmatched junction bases: 6. CDR3 nucleotide sequence: TGTGCCGAGGCGGGACAGGGTTCCTACGAGCAGTACTTC. Amino acid sequence: CAEAGQGSYEQYF.

The gene calls are TRBV7-9 and TRBJ1-4; TRBD1 aligns across 8 bases. The junction had 9 bases not matched to a gene; V was cut back by 7 bases and J by 8 bases. The CDR3 loop spans 14 amino acids. CDR1 is SEHNR, CDR2 FQNEAQ, per germline (reference sequence). The CDR3 loop reads CASKTGTGVEKLFF. In DNA form, the CDR3 reads TGTGCCAGCAAGACCGGGACAGGCGTGGAAAAACTGTTTTTT.

This chain uses TRBV29-1 with TRBJ1-4; a possible D gene is TRBD1 (5 bases). Trimming cost V 4 bases and J 5 bases, with 11 bases left between them. Germline V gene lookup returns CDR1 SQVTM and CDR2 ANQGSEA. This CDR3 has 13 residues. The CDR3 loop is CSVAGPDNEKLFF. The CDR3 DNA reads as TGCAGCGTTGCAGGGCCAGACAATGAAAAACTGTTTTTT.

V and J are TRBV6-5 and TRBJ1-6; D possibly corresponds to TRBD1 (6 bases). The CDR3 totals 15 residues. The germline gives CDR1 MNHEY, CDR2 SVGAGI. V shed 6 bases and J shed 7 bases, with 16 bases lying between them. CDR3 bases: TGTGCCAGCAGGAGTCCGACAGGCCAAAATTCACCCCTCCACTTT. Amino acid sequence: CASRSPTGQNSPLHF.

This clone was found once. This sequence joins TRBV2 and TRBJ2-2; maybe TRBD1 (6 bases). CDR3 length equals 16 residues. The V and J ends lost 5 bases and 4 bases respectively, with 17 bases between them. Germline lookup yields CDR1 SNHLY and CDR2 FYNNEI. The CDR3 DNA sequence: TGTGCCAGCAGTATATCAGGGGCGGACGGCACCGGGGAGCTGTTTTTT. It is translated as CASSISGADGTGELFF.

This clone has more than one count but fewer than ten. This rearrangement joins TRBV24-1 to TRBJ2-1, with TRBD1 matching 7 bases. J gave up 7 bases and V 5 bases, and 10 bases lay outside the gene matches. The V gene's germline CDR1 is KGHDR and CDR2 SFDVKD. The CDR3 loop spans 15 amino acids. CDR3: CATSAGGEAQNEQFF. CDR3 sequence (DNA): TGTGCCACCAGTGCAGGGGGTGAGGCTCAGAATGAGCAGTTCTTC.

The V and J genes are TRBV10-3 and TRBJ1-1; D is uncertain. Trimming left V 0 bases short and J 7 bases short, with 12 bases between. The CDR3 has 14 residues. The V gene's germline CDR1 is ENHRY and CDR2 SYGVKD. The CDR3 DNA reads TGTGCCATCAGTGAGTCTATTTGGGAGCGTGAAGCTTTCTTT. It encodes CAISESIWEREAFF.

J is TRBJ1-5 and V is TRBV5-5, with 8 bases fitting TRBD1. The V gene end was trimmed by 4 bases and the J gene end by 0 bases; junction bases not matched to a gene: 9. CDR3 length: 17 residues. Germline V gene lookup returns CDR1 SGHKS and CDR2 YYEKEE (reference sequence). CDR3 DNA: TGTGCCAGCAGCCCAACAGGGGGGACTTATAGCAATCAGCCCCAGCATTTT. It specifies CASSPTGGTYSNQPQHF.

The rearrangement links TRBV7-2 to TRBJ1-2, with D perhaps matching TRBD1 (6 bases). This CDR3 region has 13 residues. The ends were cut back, 6 bases at V and 4 bases at J, with 12 bases in the middle. From germline, CDR1 is SGHTA and CDR2 FQGNSA. The CDR3 nucleotides read TGTGCCAGCAGTTATGGACAGAGCTATGGCTACACCTTC. Translation gives CASSYGQSYGYTF.

V usage is TRBV28 and J usage is TRBJ1-4; the D gene is possibly TRBD1 (6 bases). V lost 6 bases and J lost 11, with 10 bases in between. CDR3 length equals 11 residues. Germline CDR1 reads MDHEN; CDR2 reads SYDVKM. The CDR3 sequence: CASSTQGKLFF. DNA for the CDR3: TGTGCCAGCAGCACGCAGGGGAAACTGTTTTTT.

In this sample, this clone turned up a few times. This rearrangement joins TRBV11-3 to TRBJ1-5; 7 positions match TRBD1. From germline, CDR1 is SGHNT and CDR2 YENEEA. This CDR3 is built from 20 residues. V dropped 3 bases and J dropped 0; count of bases not matched to a gene: 17. The CDR3 bases are TGTGCCAGCAGCTTGCGACGGACAGGCGAGCCTGACCATAGCAATCAGCCCCAGCATTTT. Its protein is CASSLRRTGEPDHSNQPQHF.

Only one count was recorded for this clone. The rearrangement uses TRBV7-6 and TRBJ2-5; D unresolved. CDR3 size: 15 residues. Deletions cut 1 base from V and 3 bases from J, with 12 bases between. Germline V gene data show CDR1 as SGHVS and CDR2 as FNYEAQ. CDR3 nucleotide sequence: TGTGCCAGCAGCTTAGGGATTACAGCTGAAGAGACCCAGTACTTC. Its protein product is CASSLGITAEETQYF.

The CDR3 nucleotides are TGTGCCAGCAGTTCCGGGACAGGGCCGAACACCGGGGAGCTGTTTTTT. The encoded protein is CASSSGTGPNTGELFF. The rearrangement uses TRBV28 and TRBJ2-2; 9 nucleotides agree with TRBD1. The CDR3 has 16 residues. Losses at the gene ends were 4 bases for V and 0 bases for J; bases not matched to a gene: 3. Germline V CDR1 and CDR2: MDHEN, SYDVKM.

This clone was observed a single time. This chain connects TRBV5-1 to TRBJ2-3, with 8 positions matching TRBD2. Germline lookup yields CDR1 SGHRS and CDR2 YFSETQ. After removal of 5 bases from V and 4 bases from J, the junction contained 12 bases not matched to a gene. The CDR3 runs 16 residues. CDR3 sequence reads: CASRPTAGAGADTQYF. CDR3 coding DNA: TGCGCCAGCAGGCCAACAGCGGGGGCAGGAGCAGATACGCAGTATTTT.

The rearrangement joins TRBV30 to TRBJ1-2, with TRBD1 as a possible D gene (5 bases). The V and J ends lost 6 bases and 1 base respectively, with 12 bases between them. Germline loops: CDR1 GTSNPN, CDR2 SVGIG (reference sequence). This CDR3 is built from 13 residues. The CDR3 spells CACTKQGNYGYTF. DNA of the CDR3: TGTGCCTGCACAAAGCAGGGTAACTATGGCTACACCTTC.

The CDR3 is CASSVATGAAYEQYF. The CDR3 DNA sequence: TGCGCCAGCAGCGTGGCGACAGGTGCAGCCTACGAGCAGTACTTC. This chain uses TRBV5-1 with TRBJ2-7; weak D call: TRBD1 (6 bases). The CDR3 has 15 residues. CDR1 is SGHRS and CDR2 is YFSETQ in the germline V gene. Trimming took off 4 bases at V and 2 bases at J, with 16 bases between the two ends.

The chain joins TRBV6-5 to TRBJ2-3; D perhaps matches TRBD1 (6 bases). The V end was cut by 6 bases, the J end by 1 base, with 11 bases between. Germline V gene data show CDR1 as MNHEY and CDR2 as SVGAGI. CDR3 length: 14 amino acids. As DNA, the CDR3 is TGTGCCAGCAGGGACAGATCGGGCACAGATACGCAGTATTTT. Amino acids: CASRDRSGTDTQYF.